This TCR beta chain was found in a study of spatial heterogeneity in lung cancer. Time point noted: sample taken at primary tumor resection. No cells were sorted before sequencing. The whole RNA sequenced was extracted from tumor, nontumor lung or frozen PBMC. From the 5' RACE reads, TCRdb called clonotypes with MiXCR, one entry per CDR3 protein. The sample holds 8,500 to 13,000 distinct CDR3 sequences; around 9.4% are singletons and the top ten take 20% to 30%. Ten or more counts support this clonotype. Trimming left V 0 bases short and J 0 bases short, with 12 bases between. The CDR3 extends over 16 amino acids. The germline CDR1 and CDR2 sequences are DFQATT and SNEGSKA (reference sequence).

The input for sequencing was PBMCs, taken at surgery. The genes are TRBV20-1 and TRBJ2-4; possible D gene TRBD1, 5 bases. This TCR came from a male donor with early-stage non-small cell lung cancer. This CDR3 reads CSARDLGREAKNIQYF. The CDR3 bases are TGCAGTGCTAGAGATCTTGGCAGGGAAGCCAAAAACATTCAGTACTTC.